The T cell receptor (beta chain) described here comes from a study of TIL therapy for anti-PD-1-resistant metastatic lung cancer. The V and J ends lost 1 base and 2 bases, in that order; junction bases with no gene match: 7. The germline CDR1 and CDR2 sequences are SGHVS and FQNEAQ. The CDR3 is made up of 18 amino acids. Whole-study results and caveats: TIL clonotype persistence in blood showed no apparent association with response.

The libraries were made with immunoSEQ v3. Libraries were prepared by immunoSEQ multiplex PCR; TCRdb keeps only in-frame clonotypes and omits some of them. The sample records more than 55,000 clones, roughly 77% being singletons. This clone came up a few times. Its antigen is still unknown. Time point noted: pre-treatment sample, taken before nivolumab and TIL therapy. The sequences come from blood, collected at baseline. The V call is TRBV7-8, the J call TRBJ2-6; 8 nucleotides line up with TRBD1. This TCR was recovered from a person between 25 and 80 years old with non-small cell lung cancer. This chain's CDR3 is CASSLGGRGRTGANVLTF. Here the CDR3 DNA reads TGTGCCAGCAGCTTAGGCGGCAGGGGGCGGACTGGGGCCAACGTCCTGACTTTC. The whole variable domain, filled in from reference TRBV7-8 and TRBJ2-6, reads GAGVSQSPRYKVAKRGQDVALRCDPISGHVSLFWYQQALGQGPEFLTYFQNEAQLDKSGLPSDRFFAERPEGSVSTLKIQRTQQEDSAVYLCASSLGGRGRTGANVLTFGAGSRLTVL.